These T cell receptor beta chains were read from a single sample in a study of blood T cell repertoires in COVID-19. Some clones are missing from TCRdb's copy, which holds only in-frame ones; the method was immunoSEQ multiplex PCR. This sample carries 300,000 to 400,000 clones, 65% to 90% of them seen once, and the ten largest clones take more than 6%. Sequenced material: peripheral blood. These receptors were taken from a human donor in a cohort sampled during active COVID-19. Each CDR3 is given with its conserved first and last residue. The D gene is left open where the match is weak. Clone size is stated in some rows and not others, as once, few, many or a class when expanded.

abundance | d_gene | j_gene | v_gene | CDR3nt | CDR3aa
. | TRBD1 | TRBJ1-1 | TRBV19 | TGTGCCAGTAGTACTTGGGACAGGAACACTGAAGCTTTCTTT | CASSTWDRNTEAFF
few | TRBD2 | TRBJ2-7 | TRBV10-2 | TGCGCCAGCAGCAGACTAGCGGGGGTCTACGAGCAGTACTTC | CASSRLAGVYEQYF
. | . | TRBJ2-3 | TRBV27 | TGTGCCAGCAGTTTCTTCCTTGGCACAGATACGCAGTATTTT | CASSFFLGTDTQYF
. | TRBD1 | TRBJ2-1 | TRBV4-2 | TGTGCCAGCAGCCAAGATAACCTGGGACAGTACAATGAGCAGTTCTTC | CASSQDNLGQYNEQFF
. | . | TRBJ2-7 | TRBV21-1 | TGTGCCGGAAATGGGACAGGAGCCTACGAGCAGTACTTC | CAGNGTGAYEQYF
. | . | TRBJ2-2 | TRBV20-1 | TGCAGTGGACTGAACACCGGGGAGCTGTTTTTT | CSGLNTGELFF
. | TRBD1 | TRBJ1-2 | TRBV25-1 | TGTGCCAGCAGTGAAGGGAGGACAGGGCGTCGCTATGGCTACACCTTC | CASSEGRTGRRYGYTF
. | . | TRBJ1-5 | TRBV19 | TGTGCCAGTAGTACGGGACACCGAGTGGGGCGGCGTAACCAGCCCCAGCATTTT | CASSTGHRVGRRNQPQHF
. | TRBD2 | TRBJ2-1 | TRBV7-6 | TGTGCCAGCAGCTTAGTCGCGTCTAGCGGGGGCAATGAGCAGTTCTTC | CASSLVASSGGNEQFF
. | . | TRBJ2-7 | TRBV6-1 | TGTGCCAGTACGGGACAACCGACCTACGAGCAGTACTTC | CASTGQPTYEQYF
. | . | TRBJ1-1 | TRBV6-5 | TGTGCCAGCAGTCAACAGCACCGTGGAGAAGCTTTCTTT | CASSQQHRGEAFF
. | . | TRBJ1-2 | TRBV30 | TGTGCCTGGAGTGTACAAGGGAGCGATGGCTACACCTTC | CAWSVQGSDGYTF
. | . | TRBJ2-7 | TRBV9 | TGTGCCAGCAGCGTGACTGAGTCCTACGAGCAGTACTTC | CASSVTESYEQYF
. | . | TRBJ1-1 | TRBV30 | TGTGCCTGGAGTGCAGGGTTCGATGAAGCTTTCTTT | CAWSAGFDEAFF
. | TRBD1 | TRBJ1-1 | TRBV9 | TGTGCCAGCAGCAGGCAGGGGGGCGGGAACACTGAAGCTTTCTTT | CASSRQGGGNTEAFF
. | . | TRBJ1-2 | TRBV28 | TGTGCCAGCAGTCTGTCCCGTTATTTTAACTATGGCTACACCTTC | CASSLSRYFNYGYTF
. | . | TRBJ1-1 | TRBV5-8 | TGTGCCAGCAGCTTGTCAGTGAACACTGAAGCTTTCTTT | CASSLSVNTEAFF
. | TRBD1 | TRBJ2-1 | TRBV5-6 | TGTGCCAGCAGCCGGGCCAAGACAGGGGTCAGCTACAATGAGCAGTTCTTC | CASSRAKTGVSYNEQFF
. | TRBD1 | TRBJ1-5 | TRBV6-5 | TGTGCCAGCAGCCGCACAGGGGCCAATCAGCCCCAGCATTTT | CASSRTGANQPQHF
. | . | TRBJ2-3 | TRBV13 | TGTGCCAGCAGCTTAGTGAGGGCCGATACGCAGTATTTT | CASSLVRADTQYF
. | TRBD2 | TRBJ2-5 | TRBV5-1 | TGCGCCAGCAGCTTGGCCGCTAGCGGGGGGATCCAAGAGACCCAGTACTTC | CASSLAASGGIQETQYF
. | TRBD2 | TRBJ2-4 | TRBV27 | TGTGCCAGCAGTCCACCGGGGGGGGGCAAAAACATTCAGTACTTC | CASSPPGGGKNIQYF
. | . | TRBJ1-5 | TRBV27 | TGTGCCAGCAGTTTATATCAGGGGACGGGCAATCAGCCCCAGCATTTT | CASSLYQGTGNQPQHF
once | TRBD1 | TRBJ1-5 | TRBV28 | TGTGCCAGCATTAGGACAGGGCTGTGGGGGCAGCCCCAGCATTTT | CASIRTGLWGQPQHF